The rows below give T cell receptor beta chains drawn from one sample of a study of control samples from healthy donors and cancer patients. Sequencing was performed with immunoSEQ multiplex PCR; in TCRdb, only in-frame clones are kept and a portion is missing. The sample lists 390,000 or so clones, around 90% occurring once. Specimen: PBMCs. The source is a man aged 35-49 years with head and neck cancer. CDR3s include the opening cysteine and the closing phenylalanine or tryptophan.

J gene,V gene,CDR3 protein
TRBJ2-7,TRBV9,CASSRPGFPYEQYF
TRBJ1-2,TRBV6-6,CARVGGGQGAYGYTF
TRBJ1-5,TRBV27,CASREEGVGQPQHF
TRBJ2-2,TRBV2,CASSEIVTPIAGELFF
TRBJ2-1,TRBV11-1,CASSWDLHGEQFF
TRBJ1-6,TRBV2,CASRPRSSINSPLHF
TRBJ2-5,TRBV18,CASSATSGSGQETQYF
TRBJ1-2,TRBV12-3/TRBV12-4,CASGTEFYGYTF
TRBJ2-3,TRBV1,CTSSPPQRGPPTDTQYF
TRBJ2-5,TRBV19,CASSIAHSSRLQETQYF
TRBJ1-5,TRBV6-2/TRBV6-3,CASSYRGEGPHQPQHF
TRBJ2-7,TRBV2,CASMGLAGGKGTYEQYF
TRBJ2-1,TRBV7-3,CASSFGSGRGNEQFF
TRBJ2-7,TRBV5-1,CASSLDGTSSYEQYF
TRBJ2-1,TRBV11-3,CASSLAIAGKQFF
TRBJ2-2,TRBV2,CASSEGQGWRGGELFF
TRBJ1-1,TRBV5-1,CASSLGPGQMNTEAFF